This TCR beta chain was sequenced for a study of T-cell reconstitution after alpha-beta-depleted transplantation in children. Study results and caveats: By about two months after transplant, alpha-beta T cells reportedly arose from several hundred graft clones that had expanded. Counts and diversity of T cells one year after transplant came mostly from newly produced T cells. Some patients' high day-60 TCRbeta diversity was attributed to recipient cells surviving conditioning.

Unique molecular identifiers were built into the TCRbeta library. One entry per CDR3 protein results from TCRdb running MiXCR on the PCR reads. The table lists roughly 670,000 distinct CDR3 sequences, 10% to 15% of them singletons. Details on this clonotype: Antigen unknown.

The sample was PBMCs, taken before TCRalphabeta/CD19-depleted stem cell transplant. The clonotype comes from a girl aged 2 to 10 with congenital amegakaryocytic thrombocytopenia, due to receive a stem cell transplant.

CDR3 nucleotide sequence: TGTGCCAGCAGCCCGTCTGCCGGGACTAGCGGGCGAAATGAGCAGTTCTTC. Its protein is CASSPSAGTSGRNEQFF. V usage is TRBV3-1 and J usage is TRBJ2-1; 12 bases match TRBD2. The CDR3 contains 17 residues. Germline values: CDR1 LGHDT, CDR2 YNNKEL (reference sequence). V lost 4 bases and J lost 7; bases outside the gene matches: 11.